A single sample gave rise to the 21 T cell receptor beta chains below, sequenced in a study of technical replicates of blood from a handful of donors. Profiling relied on immunoSEQ multiplex PCR, and the TCRdb table lists in-frame clones only, not all of them. The sample shows about 97,000 clones, about 95% of them seen only once. Sequenced: T cells isolated from PBMCs. Receptors were obtained from a human donor in good health.

This clone has a handful of counts. V gene TRBV30 combines with J gene TRBJ1-1; a weak D match, TRBD1 (5 bases). The V end lost 7 bases, the J end lost 0 bases, and 15 bases lay between the germline ends. CDR1 is GTSNPN and CDR2 is SVGIG in the germline V gene (reference sequence). This CDR3 region has 14 residues. CDR3 nucleotide sequence: TGTGCCTCCCGATACACAGGATTGAACACTGAAGCTTTCTTT. Translation: CASRYTGLNTEAFF.

The rearrangement links TRBV5-6 to TRBJ2-5; the D is unclear. The CDR3 is made up of 11 amino acids. Per germline, CDR1 SGHDT and CDR2 YYEEEE. V dropped 3 bases and J dropped 4 bases, with 4 bases sitting between them. DNA for the CDR3: TGTGCCAGCAGCTCTCTAGAGACCCAGTACTTC. This codes for CASSSLETQYF. The full variable domain, with the rest looked up from reference TRBV5-6 and TRBJ2-5, is DAGVTQSPTHLIKTRGQQVTLRCSPKSGHDTVSWYQQALGQGPQFIFQYYEEEERQRGNFPDRFSGHQFPNYSSELNVNALLLGDSALYLCASSSLETQYFGPGTRLLVL.

The V gene is TRBV2, the J gene TRBJ2-1; 8 bases align to TRBD1. The CDR3 is made up of 15 amino acids. Germline V lookup: CDR1 SNHLY, CDR2 FYNNEI. The ends lost 1 base at V and 5 bases at J; junction bases unmatched: 4. Written as DNA, the CDR3 is TGTGCCAGCAGTGAAGAGGCAGGGGGCCACAATGAGCAGTTCTTC. Residues: CASSEEAGGHNEQFF.

In its sample, this clone was seen once. The chain uses TRBV27 and TRBJ1-1, with 9 bases lining up with TRBD1. Per germline, CDR1 MNHEY and CDR2 SMNVEV (reference sequence). Trimming took 0 bases from V and 3 from J; bases not matched to a gene: 5. This CDR3 has 16 amino acids. The CDR3, as DNA: TGTGCCAGCAGTTTATCGACAGGGGGATTATACACTGAAGCTTTCTTT. The encoded protein is CASSLSTGGLYTEAFF.

This chain links TRBV7-2 with TRBJ2-1, with a possible D match to TRBD1 (6 bases). Germline CDR1 is SGHTA and CDR2 is FQGNSA. The CDR3 spans 14 residues. V was cut by 4 bases and J by 6 bases, with 13 bases left in between. CDR3 nucleotide sequence: TGTGCCAGCAGCTATCGGGACACCATCAATGAGCAGTTCTTC. Translation gives CASSYRDTINEQFF.

The chain couples TRBV7-2 to TRBJ1-2; TRBD1 matches 11 bases. V gave up 8 bases and J gave up 4 bases; unmatched junction bases: 6. This CDR3 comprises 14 residues. The germline V gene has CDR1 SGHTA and CDR2 FQGNSA. The CDR3: CASFLGTGGYGYTF. The CDR3 nucleotides read TGTGCCAGCTTCCTTGGGACAGGGGGCTATGGCTACACCTTC.

This chain's CDR3 is CASSRGLAEQETQYF. CDR3 sequence (DNA): TGTGCCAGCAGCCGGGGACTAGCGGAACAAGAGACCCAGTACTTC. The J gene is TRBJ2-5, the V gene TRBV5-4, with TRBD2 matching 11 bases. This CDR3 has 15 residues. Germline V lookup: CDR1 SGHNT, CDR2 YYREEE (reference sequence). The V segment lost 4 bases and the J segment 2 bases; nucleotides outside the gene matches: 4. The full variable domain, in which reference TRBV5-4 and TRBJ2-5 provide the parts outside the CDR3, is ETGVTQSPTHLIKTRGQQVTLRCSSQSGHNTVSWYQQALGQGPQFIFQYYREEENGRGNFPPRFSGLQFPNYSSELNVNALELDDSALYLCASSRGLAEQETQYFGPGTRLLVL.

The chain recombines TRBV11-2 with TRBJ2-1; 9 nucleotides line up with TRBD2. In germline, CDR1 is SGHAT, CDR2 FQNNGV. The CDR3 is 14 residues long. V was pared by 5 bases and J by 7 bases, with 6 bases of the junction left unmatched. The CDR3 DNA reads TGTGCCAGCAGCCCCCTAGCGGGGCGAAATGAGCAGTTCTTC. This encodes CASSPLAGRNEQFF.

The chain joins TRBV6-5 to TRBJ2-7; TRBD2 agrees at 7 bases. Looked up from germline, CDR1 is MNHEY and CDR2 is SVGAGI. The CDR3 length is 14 residues. The trim removed 7 bases at V and 6 bases at J, leaving 12 bases unmatched. The CDR3 DNA reads TGTGCCAGCACCATGAGAGGACTAGGAAGCGAGCAGTACTTC. Its protein is CASTMRGLGSEQYF.

V gene TRBV7-3 combines with J gene TRBJ1-4; TRBD1 might be the D (5 bases). Trimming removed 0 bases from V and 4 bases from J, with 15 bases in between. The length of the CDR3 is 17 residues. Germline V gene sequence: CDR1 SGHTA, CDR2 FQGTGA. In DNA form, the CDR3 reads TGTGCCAGCAGCTTAACGAGGAGGGGACGGTTTAATGAAAAACTGTTTTTT. Its translation is CASSLTRRGRFNEKLFF.

This clone was detected only once. The gene calls are TRBV7-8 and TRBJ1-1; 8 nucleotides agree with TRBD1. J gave up 3 bases and V 5 bases, and 2 bases lay outside the gene matches. This CDR3 has 13 residues. From germline, CDR1 is SGHVS and CDR2 FQNEAQ. The CDR3 sequence: CASSLTGDTEAFF. CDR3 bases: TGTGCCAGCAGCCTGACAGGGGACACTGAAGCTTTCTTT.

The genes are TRBV5-5 and TRBJ2-1; perhaps TRBD2 as D (6 bases). Germline V lookup: CDR1 SGHKS, CDR2 YYEKEE (reference sequence). Trimming shortened V by 3 bases and J by 7 bases, and 14 bases separated the two germline ends. The CDR3 consists of 14 residues. The CDR3 DNA sequence: TGTGCCAGCAGCTCACCGGGACTCCAGAATGAGCAGTTCTTC. It translates to CASSSPGLQNEQFF.

This sequence joins TRBV4-1 and TRBJ2-3; D is perhaps TRBD2 (6 bases). The V and J ends lost 1 base and 6 bases respectively, with 17 bases between them. The germline gives CDR1 MGHRA, CDR2 YSYEKL. The CDR3 runs 16 residues. The DNA for the CDR3 is TGCGCCAGCAGCCAAGGGAGAACGGGAGTCGGGGATACGCAGTATTTT. This sequence encodes CASSQGRTGVGDTQYF.

The rearrangement links TRBV6-5 to TRBJ1-4; D is possibly TRBD1 (5 bases). The germline CDR1 and CDR2 sequences are MNHEY and SVGAGI. V lost 0 bases, J lost 4 bases, and 12 bases lay in between. The length of the CDR3 is 16 residues. The CDR3 DNA reads as TGTGCCAGCAGTTACTCCCCGAAGGGGCATAATGAAAAACTGTTTTTT. Encoded protein: CASSYSPKGHNEKLFF.

A word on this clone: Compared with germline, one end of the junction differs, possibly owing to a read error. The genes are TRBV27 and TRBJ2-3, with a tentative D call TRBD2 (5 bases). The CDR3 loop spans 14 amino acids. Germline V gene lookup returns CDR1 MNHEY and CDR2 SMNVEV (reference sequence). In DNA form, the CDR3 reads TGTGCCAGCAGTTTACAGGCTAGCAAAGATACGCAGTATTTT. Protein sequence: CASSLQASKDTQYF.

The J gene is TRBJ2-2, the V gene TRBV9; the D is unclear. Trimming shortened V by 0 bases and J by 0 bases, and 3 bases separated the two germline ends. The V gene's germline CDR1 is SGDLS and CDR2 YYNGEE. The CDR3 has 14 residues. Here the CDR3 DNA reads TGTGCCAGCAGCGTAGCCGCGAACACCGGGGAGCTGTTTTTT. Translated: CASSVAANTGELFF.

V gene TRBV10-3 combines with J gene TRBJ2-1; a possible D gene is TRBD1 (6 bases). The germline CDR1 and CDR2 sequences are ENHRY and SYGVKD. V gave up 4 bases and J gave up 4 bases, with 11 bases separating them. This CDR3 has 14 residues. The CDR3 here is CAISARGAYNEQFF. The CDR3 DNA reads TGTGCCATCAGTGCCAGGGGCGCGTACAATGAGCAGTTCTTC.

The rearrangement joins TRBV5-1 to TRBJ2-3, with D perhaps TRBD1 (5 bases). This CDR3 contains 15 residues. The germline gives CDR1 SGHRS, CDR2 YFSETQ. Trimming cost V 0 bases and J 1 base, with 9 bases left between them. The CDR3 here is CASSLVGAGTDTQYF. As DNA, the CDR3 is TGCGCCAGCAGCTTGGTAGGGGCTGGCACAGATACGCAGTATTTT.

The chain has TRBV7-3 and TRBJ2-5; unclear D gene. Per germline, CDR1 SGHTA and CDR2 FQGTGA. There are 13 residues in the CDR3. Between the trimmed V and J ends, which lost 3 bases and 3 bases, there was a span of 8 bases. The CDR3 DNA reads as TGTGCCAGCAGCTTCGTACGCGAAGAGACCCAGTACTTC. Residues: CASSFVREETQYF.

This clone was seen a single time. The rearrangement joins TRBV27 to TRBJ2-7, with 9 bases that match TRBD1. There are 17 residues in the CDR3. V shed 6 bases and J 2 bases; nucleotides not matched to a gene: 14. The germline gives CDR1 MNHEY, CDR2 SMNVEV (reference sequence). CDR3: CASSLEVGQGTTYEQYF. CDR3 nucleotide sequence: TGTGCCAGCAGCCTAGAAGTAGGACAGGGGACAACCTACGAGCAGTACTTC.

The chain carries TRBV20-1 and TRBJ1-2, with D hard to call. The CDR3 sequence is 9 residues long. Germline CDR1 DFQATT, CDR2 SNEGSKA (reference sequence). The DNA of the CDR3 is TGCAGGCCGGGTTATGGCTACACCTTC. It codes for CRPGYGYTF.